These 14 T cell receptor beta chains were all obtained from the same sample, sequenced in a study of cytomegalovirus exposure and HLA in healthy donors. The data were produced by immunoSEQ multiplex PCR, yet TCRdb's version contains in-frame clones alone and is incomplete. The sample holds 100,000 to 150,000 clones, approximately 90% seen once. Material: PBMCs. These receptors all come from a man between 18 and 29 years old in good health and CMV-seronegative.

This clone has a handful of counts. V gene TRBV5-4 combines with J gene TRBJ2-7; 11 nucleotides line up with TRBD2. Per the germline V gene, CDR1 is SGHNT and CDR2 is YYREEE (reference sequence). There are 15 residues in the CDR3. Trimming took 4 bases from V and 7 from J; bases not matched to a gene: 10. The CDR3: CASSVSGGASNEQYF. The CDR3 DNA reads as TGTGCCAGCAGCGTTAGCGGGGGGGCGTCGAATGAGCAGTACTTC. Full variable domain (rest looked up from reference TRBV5-4 and TRBJ2-7): ETGVTQSPTHLIKTRGQQVTLRCSSQSGHNTVSWYQQALGQGPQFIFQYYREEENGRGNFPPRFSGLQFPNYSSELNVNALELDDSALYLCASSVSGGASNEQYFGPGTRLTVT.

This chain connects TRBV6-4 to TRBJ2-2, with TRBD2 as a possible D gene (6 bases). The CDR3 is 15 residues long. The V end lost 5 bases, the J end lost 6 bases, and 16 bases lay between the germline ends. The germline gives CDR1 MRHNA, CDR2 SNTAGT. The chain's CDR3 is CASSPEAGRPGELFF. The CDR3 DNA sequence: TGTGCCAGCAGTCCCGAGGCAGGGAGGCCCGGGGAGCTGTTTTTT.

The chain uses TRBV9 and TRBJ1-1, with 8 bases matching TRBD1. Trimming removed 3 bases from V and 0 bases from J; junction bases left unmatched: 10. CDR1 is SGDLS, CDR2 YYNGEE, per germline. CDR3 length: 17 residues. The CDR3 spells CASSDRDRTNMNTEAFF. DNA for the CDR3: TGTGCCAGCAGCGACCGGGACAGGACCAACATGAACACTGAAGCTTTCTTT. Filled out from reference TRBV9 and TRBJ1-1, the complete variable domain reads DSGVTQTPKHLITATGQRVTLRCSPRSGDLSVYWYQQSLDQGLQFLIQYYNGEERAKGNILERFSAQQFPDLHSELNLSSLELGDSALYFCASSDRDRTNMNTEAFFGQGTRLTVV.

This clone showed up just once. The CDR3 nucleotides are TGTGCCAGCAGCTTGAGTTTTAGGGGTTCACCCCTCCACTTT. This gives the protein CASSLSFRGSPLHF. V is TRBV5-8 and J is TRBJ1-6; D perhaps matches TRBD1 (5 bases). This CDR3 is built from 14 residues. The V gene's germline CDR1 is SGHTS and CDR2 YDEGEE. V lost 1 base, J lost 9 bases, and 11 bases lay in between.

In its sample, this clone was seen a few times. This chain joins TRBV9 and TRBJ1-3, with D tentatively TRBD1 (5 bases). Trimming took 3 bases from V and 2 from J, leaving 15 bases between them. Germline CDR1 SGDLS, CDR2 YYNGEE. This CDR3 spans 16 amino acids. For the CDR3, the DNA is TGTGCCAGCAGCGAGACAGTCACGTCTGCTGGAAACACCATATATTTT. It specifies CASSETVTSAGNTIYF.

This chain links TRBV5-1 with TRBJ1-1; 11 bases agree with TRBD1. CDR1 is SGHRS and CDR2 is YFSETQ in the germline V gene. With 0 bases clipped from V and 1 base from J, the junction kept 8 bases outside the gene matches. The CDR3 has 18 amino acids. CDR3 DNA: TGCGCCAGCAGCTTGGCAGTCGGGACAGGGGGGAGGAACACTGAAGCTTTCTTT. Its protein is CASSLAVGTGGRNTEAFF. Together with reference TRBV5-1 and TRBJ1-1, the CDR3 gives the full variable domain: KAGVTQTPRYLIKTRGQQVTLSCSPISGHRSVSWYQQTPGQGLQFLFEYFSETQRNKGNFPGRFSGRQFSNSRSEMNVSTLELGDSALYLCASSLAVGTGGRNTEAFFGQGTRLTVV.

V usage is TRBV18 and J usage is TRBJ1-3, with 8 bases identical to TRBD1. CDR1 and CDR2 (germline): KGHSH, LQKENI. The trim removed 3 bases at V and 2 bases at J, leaving 12 bases unmatched. The CDR3 consists of 18 residues. The chain's CDR3 is CASSPSQGAQITGNTIYF. In DNA form, the CDR3 reads TGTGCCAGCTCACCTTCCCAGGGGGCCCAGATAACTGGAAACACCATATATTTT. The whole variable domain, remainder taken from reference TRBV18 and TRBJ1-3, is NAGVMQNPRHLVRRRGQEARLRCSPMKGHSHVYWYRQLPEEGLKFMVYLQKENIIDESGMPKERFSAEFPKEGPSILRIQQVVRGDSAAYFCASSPSQGAQITGNTIYFGEGSWLTVV.

The V and J genes are TRBV7-9 and TRBJ2-7; TRBD1 is a possible D gene (5 bases). Trimming pared 5 bases from V and 5 bases from J, leaving 13 bases between. CDR3 length equals 13 residues. CDR1 is SEHNR, CDR2 FQNEAQ, per germline (reference sequence). The CDR3 nucleotides are TGTGCCAGCAGCCACCCGGACAATGACGAGCAGTACTTC. Translating it yields CASSHPDNDEQYF. Using reference TRBV7-9 and TRBJ2-7 for the parts outside the CDR3, the full variable domain is DTGVSQNPRHKITKRGQNVTFRCDPISEHNRLYWYRQTLGQGPEFLTYFQNEAQLEKSRLLSDRFSAERPKGSFSTLEIQRTEQGDSAMYLCASSHPDNDEQYFGPGTRLTVT.

This clone was detected once. The V gene is TRBV7-9, the J gene TRBJ2-2, with TRBD2 matching over 8 bases. The germline gives CDR1 SEHNR, CDR2 FQNEAQ (reference sequence). The CDR3 has 17 residues. V lost 5 bases, J lost 2 bases, and 10 bases stayed unmatched. The DNA for the CDR3 is TGTGCCAGCAGCATACGGACCGGGACTAGAAACACCGGGGAGCTGTTTTTT. The encoded protein is CASSIRTGTRNTGELFF.

This chain connects TRBV5-1 to TRBJ1-2, with 9 bases that match TRBD1. The CDR3 sequence is 15 residues long. V was pared by 2 bases and J by 6 bases, with 8 bases of the junction left unmatched. Germline V gives CDR1 SGHRS, CDR2 YFSETQ. The chain's CDR3 is CASSLRDRDGHGYTF. The CDR3 nucleotides are TGCGCCAGCAGCTTACGGGACAGGGATGGGCATGGCTACACCTTC.

The genes are TRBV21-1 and TRBJ2-6; no check of the table's D call, TRBD2, against the DNA was made. TRBV21-1 is reported as a pseudogene. CDR3 length: 17 amino acids. The CDR3 nucleotides are TGTGCCAGCAGCAAAGGCGGGGGGGACTCTGGGGCCAACGTCCTGACTTTC. Encoded protein: CASSKGGGDSGANVLTF.

The chain uses TRBV7-2 and TRBJ2-7, with a possible D match to TRBD1 (5 bases). In germline, CDR1 is SGHTA, CDR2 FQGNSA. Trimming removed 1 base at V and 3 bases at J, with 16 bases between. The CDR3 runs to 16 residues. The CDR3 region is CASSLGSRVGIYEQYF. The CDR3 DNA follows: TGTGCCAGCAGCTTAGGGTCCAGGGTGGGGATCTACGAGCAGTACTTC. Complete variable domain (other parts from reference TRBV7-2 and TRBJ2-7): GAGVSQSPSNKVTEKGKDVELRCDPISGHTALYWYRQSLGQGLEFLIYFQGNSAPDKSGLPSDRFSAERTGGSVSTLTIQRTQQEDSAVYLCASSLGSRVGIYEQYFGPGTRLTVT.

The chain has TRBV27 and TRBJ2-3, with a weak D call TRBD2 (6 bases). This CDR3 is built from 13 residues. V lost 6 bases and J lost 7, with 14 bases in between. Germline loops: CDR1 MNHEY, CDR2 SMNVEV (reference sequence). CDR3 bases: TGTGCCAGCAGGCAGACTAGTACCTATACGCAGTATTTT. Translating gives CASRQTSTYTQYF.

The J gene is TRBJ2-7, the V gene TRBV2; 12 nucleotides line up with TRBD2. The germline CDR1 and CDR2 sequences are SNHLY and FYNNEI. V dropped 6 bases and J dropped 6; count of bases not matched to a gene: 15. The CDR3 covers 17 residues. The CDR3 sequence is CASRPGLAGIRRIEQYF. The DNA of the CDR3 is TGTGCCAGCAGACCCGGACTAGCGGGAATTCGGCGTATCGAGCAGTACTTC.